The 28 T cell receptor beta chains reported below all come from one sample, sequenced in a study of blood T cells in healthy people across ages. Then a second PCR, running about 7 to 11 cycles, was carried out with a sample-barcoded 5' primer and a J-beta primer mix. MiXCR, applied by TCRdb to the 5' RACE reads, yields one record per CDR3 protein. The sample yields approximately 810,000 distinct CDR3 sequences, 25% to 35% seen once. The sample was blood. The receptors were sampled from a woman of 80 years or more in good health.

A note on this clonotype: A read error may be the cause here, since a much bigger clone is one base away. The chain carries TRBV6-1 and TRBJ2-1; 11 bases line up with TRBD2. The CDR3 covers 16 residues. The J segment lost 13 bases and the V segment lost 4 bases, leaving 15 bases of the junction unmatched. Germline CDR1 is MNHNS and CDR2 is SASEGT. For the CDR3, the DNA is TGTGCCAGCAGTGTGGAGGGGGTTAGCGGGGGGGCGTCCCAGTTCTTC. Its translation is CASSVEGVSGGASQFF.

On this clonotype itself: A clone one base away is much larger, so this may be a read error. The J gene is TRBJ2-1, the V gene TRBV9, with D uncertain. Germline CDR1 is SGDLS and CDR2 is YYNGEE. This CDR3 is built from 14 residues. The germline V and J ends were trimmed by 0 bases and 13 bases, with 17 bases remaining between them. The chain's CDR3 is CASSVGYRQETQFF. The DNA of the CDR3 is TGTGCCAGCAGCGTAGGATATCGCCAGGAGACCCAGTTCTTC.

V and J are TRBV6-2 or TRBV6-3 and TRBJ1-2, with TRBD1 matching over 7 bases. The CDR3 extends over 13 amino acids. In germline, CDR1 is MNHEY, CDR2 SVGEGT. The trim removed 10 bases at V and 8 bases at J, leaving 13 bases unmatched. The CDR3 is CATNRGRGEGYTF. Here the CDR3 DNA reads TGTGCCACGAACAGGGGCCGCGGTGAGGGCTACACCTTC.

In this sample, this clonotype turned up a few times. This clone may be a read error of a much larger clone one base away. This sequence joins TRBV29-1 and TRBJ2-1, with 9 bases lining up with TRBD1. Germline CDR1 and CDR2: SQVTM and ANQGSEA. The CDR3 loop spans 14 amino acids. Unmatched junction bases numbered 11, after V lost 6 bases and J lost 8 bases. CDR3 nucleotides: TGCAGCGTAGGGACAGGGAGCCCTTGTTATGAGCAGTTCTTC. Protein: CSVGTGSPCYEQFF.

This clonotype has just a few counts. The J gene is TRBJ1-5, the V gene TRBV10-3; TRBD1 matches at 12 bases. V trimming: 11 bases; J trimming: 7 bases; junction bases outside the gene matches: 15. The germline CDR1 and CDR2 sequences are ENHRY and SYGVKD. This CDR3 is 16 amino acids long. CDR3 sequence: CASSPGQGAGGQPQHF. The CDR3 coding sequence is TGTGCCTCCTCCCCGGGACAGGGGGCTGGCGGACAGCCCCAGCATTTT.

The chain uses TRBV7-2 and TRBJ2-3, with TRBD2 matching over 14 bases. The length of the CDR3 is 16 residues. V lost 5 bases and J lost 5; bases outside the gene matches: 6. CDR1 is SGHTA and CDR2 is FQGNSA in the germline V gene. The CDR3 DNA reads TGTGCCAGCAGCACGAGACTAGCGGGGGGGCAAGATACGCAGTATTTT. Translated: CASSTRLAGGQDTQYF.

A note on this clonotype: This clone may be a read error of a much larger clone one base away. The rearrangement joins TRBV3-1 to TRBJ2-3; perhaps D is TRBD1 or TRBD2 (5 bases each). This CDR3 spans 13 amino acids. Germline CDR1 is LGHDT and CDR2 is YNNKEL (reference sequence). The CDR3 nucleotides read TGTGCCAGCAGGCACCGGGGACGGGATACGCGGTATTTT. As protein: CASRHRGRDTRYF.

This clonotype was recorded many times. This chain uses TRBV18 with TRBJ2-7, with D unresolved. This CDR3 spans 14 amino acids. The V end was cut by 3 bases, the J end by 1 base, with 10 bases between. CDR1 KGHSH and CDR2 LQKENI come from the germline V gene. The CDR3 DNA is TGTGCCAGCTCACCGAATCCGCGGTCCTACGAGCAGTACTTC. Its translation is CASSPNPRSYEQYF.

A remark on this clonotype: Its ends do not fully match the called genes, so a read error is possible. CDR3 sequence reads: CAGSYNLRDYYTGELFF. CDR3 DNA sequence: TGTGCCGGCAGTTACAATTTACGAGACTATTACACCGGGGAGCTGTTTTTT. This chain connects TRBV6-2 or TRBV6-3 to TRBJ2-2, with D possibly matching TRBD2 (5 bases). The CDR3 length is 17 residues. Germline V gene data show CDR1 as MNHEY and CDR2 as SVGEGT.

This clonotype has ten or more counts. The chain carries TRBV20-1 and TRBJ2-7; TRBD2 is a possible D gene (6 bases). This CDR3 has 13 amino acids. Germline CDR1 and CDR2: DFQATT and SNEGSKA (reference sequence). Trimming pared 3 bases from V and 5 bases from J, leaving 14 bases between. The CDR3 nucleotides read TGCAGTGCTAGGACGGGGGAGTCCCACGAGCAGTACTTC. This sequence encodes CSARTGESHEQYF.

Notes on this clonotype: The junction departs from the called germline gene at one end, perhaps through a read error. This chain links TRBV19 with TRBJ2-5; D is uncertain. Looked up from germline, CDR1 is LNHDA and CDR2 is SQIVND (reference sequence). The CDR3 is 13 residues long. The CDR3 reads CACSKGWQETQYF. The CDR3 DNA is TGTGCCTGTAGTAAGGGTTGGCAGGAGACCCAGTACTTC.

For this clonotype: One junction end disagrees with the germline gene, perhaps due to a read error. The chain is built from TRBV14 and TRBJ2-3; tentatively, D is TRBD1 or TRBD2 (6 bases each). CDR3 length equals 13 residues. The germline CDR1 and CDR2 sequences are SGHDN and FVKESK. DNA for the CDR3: TGTGCCAGCAGCCAATGGGGGGCAGATGCGCAGTATTTT. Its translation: CASSQWGADAQYF.

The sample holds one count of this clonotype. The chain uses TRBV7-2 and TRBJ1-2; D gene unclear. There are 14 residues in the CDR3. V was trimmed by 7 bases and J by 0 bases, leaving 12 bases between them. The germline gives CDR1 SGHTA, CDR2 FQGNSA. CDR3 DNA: TGTGCCAGCATCACAGCCCCCTCTAACTATGGCTACACCTTC. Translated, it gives CASITAPSNYGYTF.

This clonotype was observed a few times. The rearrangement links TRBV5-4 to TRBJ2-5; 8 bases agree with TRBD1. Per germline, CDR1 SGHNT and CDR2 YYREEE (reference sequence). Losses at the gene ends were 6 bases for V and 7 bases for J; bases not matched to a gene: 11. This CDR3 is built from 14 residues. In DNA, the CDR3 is TGTGCCAGCACCAGGACAGGGATGGTGGGGACCCAGTACTTC. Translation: CASTRTGMVGTQYF.

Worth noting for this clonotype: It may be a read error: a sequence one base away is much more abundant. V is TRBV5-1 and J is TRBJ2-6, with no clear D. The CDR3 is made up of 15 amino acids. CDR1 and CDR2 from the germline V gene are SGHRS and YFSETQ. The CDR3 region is CASRGTISGTNVLTF. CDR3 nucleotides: TGCGCCAGCAGGGGCACTATCTCTGGGACCAACGTCCTGACTTTC.

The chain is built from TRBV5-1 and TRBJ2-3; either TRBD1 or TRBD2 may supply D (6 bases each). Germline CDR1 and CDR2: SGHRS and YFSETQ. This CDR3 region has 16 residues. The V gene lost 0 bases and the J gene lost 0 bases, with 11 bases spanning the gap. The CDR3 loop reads CASSLGGGQSTDTQYF. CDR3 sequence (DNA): TGCGCCAGCAGCTTGGGTGGGGGGCAGAGCACAGATACGCAGTATTTT.

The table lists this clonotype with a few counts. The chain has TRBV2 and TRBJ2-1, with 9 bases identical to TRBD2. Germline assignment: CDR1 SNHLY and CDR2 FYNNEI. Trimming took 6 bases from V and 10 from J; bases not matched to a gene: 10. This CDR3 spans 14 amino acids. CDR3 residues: CASRGGRRGGEQFF. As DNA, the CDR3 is TGTGCCAGCAGGGGGGGACGGCGGGGGGGGGAGCAGTTCTTC.

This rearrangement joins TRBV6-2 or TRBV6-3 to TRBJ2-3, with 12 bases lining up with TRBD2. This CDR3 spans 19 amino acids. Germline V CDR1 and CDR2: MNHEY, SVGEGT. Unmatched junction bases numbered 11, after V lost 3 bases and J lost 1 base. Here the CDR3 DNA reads TGTGCCAGCAGTTATTCCGTCACTAGCGGGGGGAGAGGCACAGATACGCAGTATTTT. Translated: CASSYSVTSGGRGTDTQYF.

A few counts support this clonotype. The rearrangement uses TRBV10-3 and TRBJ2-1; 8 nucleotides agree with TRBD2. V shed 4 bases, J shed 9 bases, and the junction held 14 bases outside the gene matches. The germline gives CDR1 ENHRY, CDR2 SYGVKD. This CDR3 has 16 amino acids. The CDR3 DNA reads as TGTGCCATCAGTGCGCGCGGCGGGGGGCCCGCGGGTGAGCAGTTCTTC. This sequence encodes CAISARGGGPAGEQFF.

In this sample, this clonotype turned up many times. CDR3: CASSLGQVITYEQYF. The DNA for the CDR3 is TGTGCCAGCAGCCTAGGACAGGTCATCACCTACGAGCAGTACTTC. The chain is built from TRBV5-5 and TRBJ2-7, with TRBD1 matching 7 bases. Germline CDR1 reads SGHKS; CDR2 reads YYEKEE (reference sequence). The length of the CDR3 is 15 residues. The J segment lost 2 bases and the V segment lost 4 bases, leaving 9 bases of the junction unmatched.

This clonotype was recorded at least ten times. CDR3 residues: CASSLTRTGGKNEQFF. Here the CDR3 DNA reads TGCGCCAGCAGCCTGACCAGGACAGGGGGTAAAAATGAGCAGTTCTTC. The chain links TRBV4-3 to TRBJ2-1; 10 bases match TRBD1. Germline CDR1 reads LGHNA; CDR2 reads YSLEER. The ends lost 4 bases at V and 7 bases at J; junction bases unmatched: 10. The CDR3 runs 16 residues.

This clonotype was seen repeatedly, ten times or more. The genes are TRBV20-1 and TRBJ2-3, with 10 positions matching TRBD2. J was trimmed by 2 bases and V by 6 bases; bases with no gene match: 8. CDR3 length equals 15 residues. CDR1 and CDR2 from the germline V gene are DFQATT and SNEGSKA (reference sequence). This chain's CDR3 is CSAERSGGTTDTQYF. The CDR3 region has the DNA TGCAGTGCAGAACGTAGCGGGGGGACCACAGATACGCAGTATTTT.

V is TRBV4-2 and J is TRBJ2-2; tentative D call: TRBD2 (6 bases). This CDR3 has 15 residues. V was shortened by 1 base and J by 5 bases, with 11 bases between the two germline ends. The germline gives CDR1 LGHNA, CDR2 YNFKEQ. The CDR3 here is CASSQVGGGTGELFF. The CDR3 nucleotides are TGTGCCAGCAGCCAAGTGGGTGGAGGGACCGGGGAGCTGTTTTTT.

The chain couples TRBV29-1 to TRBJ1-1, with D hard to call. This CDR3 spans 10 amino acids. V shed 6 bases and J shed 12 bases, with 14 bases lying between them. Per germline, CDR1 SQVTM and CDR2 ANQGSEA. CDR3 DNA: TGCAGCGTGGCCGAATCCGGAACTTTCTTT. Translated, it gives CSVAESGTFF.

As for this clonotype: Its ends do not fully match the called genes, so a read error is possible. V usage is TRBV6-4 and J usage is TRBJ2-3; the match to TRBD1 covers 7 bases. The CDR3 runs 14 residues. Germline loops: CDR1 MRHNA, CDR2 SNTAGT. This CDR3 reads CASSRQGNIDTRYF. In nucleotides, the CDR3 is TGTGCCAGCAGTCGACAGGGTAACATAGATACGCGGTATTTT.

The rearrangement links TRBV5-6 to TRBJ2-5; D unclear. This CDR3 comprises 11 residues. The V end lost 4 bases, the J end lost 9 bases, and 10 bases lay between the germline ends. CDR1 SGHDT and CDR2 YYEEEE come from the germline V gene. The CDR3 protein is CASSVIGPQYF. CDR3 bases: TGTGCCAGCAGCGTTATAGGTCCCCAGTACTTC.

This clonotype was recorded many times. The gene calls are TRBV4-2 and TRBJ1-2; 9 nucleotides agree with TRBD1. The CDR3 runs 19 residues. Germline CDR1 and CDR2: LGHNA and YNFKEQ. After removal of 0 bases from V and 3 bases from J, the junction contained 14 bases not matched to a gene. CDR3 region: CASSQDWVPGQGLDYGYTF. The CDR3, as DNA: TGTGCCAGCAGCCAAGATTGGGTTCCGGGACAGGGACTGGACTATGGCTACACCTTC.

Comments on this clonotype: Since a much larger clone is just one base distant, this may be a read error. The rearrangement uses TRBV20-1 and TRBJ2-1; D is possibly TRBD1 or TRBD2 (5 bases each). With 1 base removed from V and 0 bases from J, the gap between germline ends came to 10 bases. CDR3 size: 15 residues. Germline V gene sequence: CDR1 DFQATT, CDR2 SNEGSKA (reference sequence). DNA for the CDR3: TGCAGTGCTAGAGTTTCAGGGACCTCCTACAATGAGCAGTTCTTC. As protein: CSARVSGTSYNEQFF.